The rows below give T cell receptor beta chains drawn from one sample of a study of shared clonotypes between healthy human individuals. Some clones are missing from TCRdb's copy, which holds only in-frame ones; the method was immunoSEQ multiplex PCR. The sample yields some 2 million clones, approximately 95% seen once. What was sequenced was naive CD8+ T cells sorted from blood. These receptors originate from a man aged 18 to 30 in good health. Each CDR3 is given with its conserved first and last residue. D genes are given only for firm matches. Part of the rows lack a size; the others show once, few, many or a class for expanded clones.

>.|TRBJ1-1|TRBV6-1|.
CASTLGRVANTEAFF
TGTGCCAGCACCCTTGGAAGGGTCGCGAACACTGAAGCTTTCTTT
>.|TRBJ2-3|TRBV13|.
CASSLSRPDTQYF
TGTGCCAGCAGCTTATCACGCCCAGATACGCAGTATTTT
>.|TRBJ1-6|TRBV7-3|.
CASSLISGGTLHF
TGTGCCAGCAGCTTAATTTCCGGGGGTACCCTCCACTTT
>.|TRBJ2-1|TRBV6-6|.
CASGTGREQFF
TGTGCCAGCGGGACGGGGCGAGAGCAGTTCTTC
>.|TRBJ2-6|TRBV19|TRBD1
CASRRDRGIGANVLTF
TGTGCCAGTAGACGGGACAGGGGAATTGGGGCCAACGTCCTGACTTTC
>.|TRBJ2-1|TRBV2|TRBD2
CASRPGLARSEQFF
TGTGCCAGCAGACCTGGACTAGCCCGGAGTGAGCAGTTCTTC
>.|TRBJ2-3|TRBV27|.
CASSIRQHTDTQYF
TGTGCCAGCAGTATCAGACAGCACACAGATACGCAGTATTTT
>.|TRBJ1-4|TRBV27|.
CASSLGPGLNEKLFF
TGTGCCAGCAGTTTGGGACCCGGTCTTAATGAAAAACTGTTTTTT
>.|TRBJ1-1|TRBV13|.
CASSAEQNTEAFF
TGTGCCAGCAGCGCAGAACAGAACACTGAAGCTTTCTTT
>.|TRBJ2-3|TRBV4-1|TRBD2
CASSQIGTSPDTQYF
TGCGCCAGCAGCCAAATAGGGACTAGCCCAGATACGCAGTATTTT
>.|TRBJ2-7|TRBV25-1|TRBD1
CASSESGQGAHEQYF
TGTGCCAGCAGTGAATCAGGACAGGGGGCCCACGAGCAGTACTTC
>.|TRBJ1-1|TRBV6-5|.
CASSYDIENTEAFF
TGTGCCAGCAGTTACGATATCGAGAACACTGAAGCTTTCTTT
>.|TRBJ2-5|TRBV29-1|TRBD1
CSAEVTGGPETQYF
TGCAGCGCTGAAGTAACAGGGGGCCCAGAGACCCAGTACTTC
>.|TRBJ2-3|TRBV6-1|.
CASRTPVGNTQYF
TGTGCCAGCAGGACACCCGTTGGGAACACGCAGTATTTT
>.|TRBJ2-1|TRBV6-5|.
CASSYLGVGYNEQFF
TGTGCCAGCAGTTATTTGGGAGTAGGCTACAATGAGCAGTTCTTC
>.|TRBJ2-3|TRBV11-2|.
CASSLDPAQYF
TGTGCCAGCAGCTTGGACCCGGCGCAGTATTTT
>.|TRBJ1-2|TRBV28|TRBD1
CASSLQGQGLYGYTF
TGTGCCAGCAGTTTACAGGGACAGGGGTTATATGGCTACACCTTC
>.|TRBJ2-7|TRBV4-2|.
CASSQVGASSSYEQYF
TGTGCCAGCAGCCAAGTCGGAGCATCCAGCTCCTACGAGCAGTACTTC
>.|TRBJ2-1|TRBV6-1|.
CASSEGWGEQFF
TGTGCCAGCAGTGAGGGATGGGGCGAGCAGTTCTTC
>.|TRBJ1-1|TRBV4-1|TRBD1
CASSQLDRGDTEAFF
TGCGCCAGCAGCCAACTCGACAGGGGAGACACTGAAGCTTTCTTT
>.|TRBJ2-2|TRBV6-5|.
CASSYSSDTGELFF
TGTGCCAGCAGTTACTCGAGTGACACCGGGGAGCTGTTTTTT
>.|TRBJ1-1|TRBV4-1|.
CASSQEQGMNTEAFF
TGCGCCAGCAGCCAGGAACAGGGCATGAACACTGAAGCTTTCTTT
>.|TRBJ1-1|TRBV7-9|.
CASTLEEGRETEAFF
TGTGCCAGCACCCTAGAAGAAGGGCGGGAGACTGAAGCTTTCTTT
>.|TRBJ1-1|TRBV5-1|.
CASSLAGGEAFF
TGCGCCAGCAGCTTGGCCGGGGGTGAAGCTTTCTTT
>.|TRBJ2-1|TRBV13|TRBD1
CASSPGQGLHEQFF
TGTGCCAGCAGCCCGGGACAGGGTTTACATGAGCAGTTCTTC
>.|TRBJ2-1|TRBV7-9|.
CASSLSASSYNEQFF
TGTGCCAGCAGCTTAAGTGCGAGCTCCTACAATGAGCAGTTCTTC
>.|TRBJ2-1|TRBV9|.
CASSARHWDEQFF
TGTGCCAGCAGCGCCAGACATTGGGATGAGCAGTTCTTC
>.|TRBJ1-2|TRBV7-9|.
CASSSAGYPEGYTF
TGTGCCAGCAGCTCAGCAGGGTACCCGGAAGGCTACACCTTC
>.|TRBJ2-1|TRBV28|TRBD2
CASSFGRLAITLSSYNEQFF
TGTGCCAGCAGTTTCGGGAGGCTAGCGATTACTTTGAGCTCCTACAATGAGCAGTTCTTC
>.|TRBJ2-1|TRBV7-2|TRBD1
CASSRMTGGDEQFF
TGTGCCAGCAGCCGAATGACAGGGGGGGATGAGCAGTTCTTC
>.|TRBJ2-3|TRBV9|TRBD2
CASSVGTSGGTDTQYF
TGTGCCAGCAGCGTAGGGACTAGCGGGGGCACAGATACGCAGTATTTT
>.|TRBJ2-2|TRBV13|.
CASSLEEVGELFF
TGTGCCAGCAGCTTAGAAGAGGTGGGGGAGCTGTTTTTT
>once|TRBJ2-2|TRBV6-5|.
CASSFMANTGELFF
TGTGCCAGCAGCTTTATGGCGAACACCGGGGAGCTGTTTTTT
>.|TRBJ2-5|TRBV2|TRBD1
CASNFGQVGQGTQYF
TGTGCCAGCAACTTTGGACAGGTGGGACAGGGGACCCAGTACTTC
>.|TRBJ2-3|TRBV27|.
CASSLSNTPDTQYF
TGTGCCAGCAGTTTATCGAATACCCCAGATACGCAGTATTTT
>.|TRBJ2-7|TRBV27|TRBD1
CASSLSGQASYEQYF
TGTGCCAGCAGTTTATCGGGACAGGCATCCTACGAGCAGTACTTC
>.|TRBJ2-5|TRBV10-3|.
CAISEHNNQETQYF
TGTGCCATCAGTGAGCATAACAATCAAGAGACCCAGTACTTC
>.|TRBJ2-1|TRBV27|TRBD2
CASSSMTSPSSYNEQFF
TGTGCCAGCAGTTCAATGACTAGCCCGAGCTCCTACAATGAGCAGTTCTTC
>.|TRBJ2-7|TRBV6-6|TRBD2
CASSLGEGSSYEQYF
TGTGCCAGCAGCCTTGGGGAGGGAAGCTCCTACGAGCAGTACTTC
>.|TRBJ1-6|TRBV7-2|.
CASSLAVGTGSPLHF
TGTGCCAGCAGCTTAGCCGTGGGGACCGGCTCACCCCTCCACTTT
>.|TRBJ2-7|TRBV4-1|.
CASSLNEGTPYEQYF
TGCGCCAGCAGCCTCAACGAGGGGACTCCCTACGAGCAGTACTTC
>.|TRBJ2-5|TRBV2|TRBD2
CASSSGLAGEQETQYF
TGTGCCAGCAGCTCGGGACTAGCGGGTGAACAAGAGACCCAGTACTTC
>.|TRBJ1-4|TRBV7-2|.
CASSLSHEGTNEKLFF
TGTGCCAGCAGCTTAAGCCACGAGGGGACTAATGAAAAACTGTTTTTT